The 9 T cell receptor beta chains below come from one sample, sequenced in a study of cytomegalovirus exposure and HLA in healthy donors. PCR used 60 Vbeta primers and 13 Jbeta primers. Profiling relied on immunoSEQ multiplex PCR, and the TCRdb table lists in-frame clones only, not all of them. The repertoire holds just over 150,000 clones, with around 84% as singletons. The specimen sequenced was PBMCs. These TCRs come from a man aged 50-60 years in good health and CMV-seropositive.

V gene TRBV7-3 combines with J gene TRBJ2-3, with 12 bases that match TRBD2. Germline-derived CDR1 and CDR2 are SGHTA and FQGTGA. The CDR3 is 18 amino acids. Trimming at V came to 2 bases and at J to 0 bases, leaving 6 bases not matched to a gene. The DNA for the CDR3 is TGTGCCAGCAGCTTAGGGACTAGCGGGTCTTTTAGCACAGATACGCAGTATTTT. Residues: CASSLGTSGSFSTDTQYF.

The chain uses TRBV6-1 and TRBJ2-2; 7 bases map to TRBD1. Germline V lookup: CDR1 MNHNS, CDR2 SASEGT. With 8 bases clipped from V and 4 bases from J, the junction kept 10 bases outside the gene matches. The CDR3 is 15 amino acids. The CDR3 region has the DNA TGTGCCAGCGACCGAAGGGCAGGGGGCACCGGGGAGCTGTTTTTT. Translation: CASDRRAGGTGELFF.

The chain combines TRBV4-1 with TRBJ1-5; the D gene is possibly TRBD1 (6 bases). Germline V lookup: CDR1 MGHRA, CDR2 YSYEKL. V lost 1 base, J lost 2 bases, and 9 bases lay in between. The length of the CDR3 is 15 residues. The CDR3 reads CASSQGGGGNQPQHF. CDR3 bases: TGCGCCAGCAGCCAAGGAGGGGGTGGCAATCAGCCCCAGCATTTT.

This clone was found a few times. The chain links TRBV27 to TRBJ2-4; possibly TRBD1 for D (6 bases). Germline CDR1 MNHEY, CDR2 SMNVEV (reference sequence). The CDR3 extends over 13 amino acids. The V end lost 6 bases, the J end lost 6 bases, and 12 bases lay between the germline ends. The CDR3 DNA reads TGTGCCAGCAGCCCAGGACAGCTAAACATTCAGTACTTC. Translated, it gives CASSPGQLNIQYF.

The genes are TRBV7-9 and TRBJ1-2; maybe TRBD1 (6 bases). Germline V gene data show CDR1 as SEHNR and CDR2 as FQNEAQ (reference sequence). The CDR3 consists of 15 residues. V lost 5 bases and J lost 6, with 19 bases in between. The CDR3 nucleotides read TGTGCCAGCAGCATGTCTACCGGGACAACACATGGCTACACCTTC. Protein product: CASSMSTGTTHGYTF.

The CDR3 sequence: CASSETSAHSGNTIYF. CDR3 DNA: TGCGCCAGCAGTGAGACATCCGCTCACTCTGGAAACACCATATATTTT. The V gene is TRBV10-2, the J gene TRBJ1-3, with D unresolved. The length of the CDR3 is 16 residues. The V gene's germline CDR1 is WSHSY and CDR2 SAAADI. Trimming took off 2 bases at V and 0 bases at J, with 11 bases between the two ends.

The V gene is TRBV11-2, the J gene TRBJ2-2, with 8 nucleotides matching TRBD2. J lost 8 bases, V lost 5 bases, and 7 bases had no gene match. CDR1 is SGHAT and CDR2 is FQNNGV in the germline V gene. The CDR3 has 14 amino acids. The CDR3 region has the DNA TGTGCCAGCAGCCAGAGGGCTAGCGGGGGGGAGCTGTTTTTT. Amino acids: CASSQRASGGELFF.

The chain joins TRBV27 to TRBJ2-5; the D gene is possibly TRBD2 (6 bases). The CDR3 loop spans 13 amino acids. V dropped 3 bases and J dropped 6 bases, with 11 bases sitting between them. Germline V gene lookup returns CDR1 MNHEY and CDR2 SMNVEV (reference sequence). CDR3 in amino acids: CASSFLSGQTQYF. CDR3 in DNA: TGTGCCAGCAGTTTTCTTAGCGGCCAGACCCAGTACTTC.

Comment on this clone: The same CDR3 also results from other DNA sequences found in this sample. The chain recombines TRBV15 with TRBJ2-1; the match to TRBD2 covers 10 bases. There are 15 residues in the CDR3. V dropped 2 bases and J dropped 2; count of bases not matched to a gene: 0. Germline V CDR1 and CDR2: LNHNV, YYDKDF (reference sequence). Here the CDR3 DNA reads TGTGCCACCAGCAGACTAGCGGGGGCCTACAATGAGCAGTTCTTC. Protein: CATSRLAGAYNEQFF.